This TCR beta chain derives from a study of blood T cell repertoires in COVID-19 (dated by TCRdb to the early 2020s). In the study overall: ImmuneRACE Cohort 3 recovered participants were defined by two consecutive negative NP/OP PCR tests, healthcare professional clearance, or symptom resolution. The material from the prospective study consisted of cDNA or gDNA derived from T cells, B-cell-depleted T cells, or PBMCs. The samples were drawn from the first 160 participants of the ongoing ImmuneRACE study and from 950 to 1,500 subjects provided by 6 global collaborators. Where HLA class I and class II types were available, the types were taken from metadata supplied by the sample provider, not from assay-based typing. Collaborator samples came from the United States, Italy and Spain and covered acute and convalescent phases of COVID-19. Sample metadata almost always included a de-identified subject ID, COVID-19 status, age in years and sex. Deeply sampled blood TCRbeta repertoires from subjects exposed to, actively infected with, or recovered from COVID-19 were included in the dataset. The repertoires were released in a freely available public database meant as a resource for research on the immune response to SARS-CoV-2.

Participants in the prospective study were enrolled through a virtual design, were aged roughly 18 to 90 years, and lived in 24 United States geographic areas. In the prospective study, cohorts were assigned on the basis of participant-reported clinical history obtained from a screening survey and a study questionnaire. Mobile phlebotomists in the prospective study collected whole blood, serum and a nasopharyngeal or oropharyngeal swab from every participant. Participants in the prospective study had the option to provide additional blood draws and questionnaires over a 2-month period. Before DNA extraction, prospective study blood samples were shipped either frozen or at room temperature. Note on this clone: What this receptor recognizes is not known. No base quality values were provided; no much bigger clone lies one nucleotide off.

Study-wide findings and limitations: How much clinical and demographic metadata was included differed by source and by participant, and the metadata was provided uncurated.

The immunoSEQ Assay, a bias-controlled multiplex PCR, was used to amplify TCRbeta CDR3 regions from genomic DNA. Regarding the original processing steps: The number of nucleated cells in each sample was estimated by amplification of reference gene primers within the assay. To quantify the absolute abundance of each unique TCRbeta CDR3 rearrangement, sequence reads were collapsed and filtered. For each sample, productive Simpson clonality was calculated as the square root of Simpson's diversity index over productive rearrangements. TCRdb stores this immuneACCESS table with in-frame sequences only. Part of the clones is absent; in the studies checked, under half of the shortfall reflects unresolved V genes, and no reason is known for the rest. Clone size and V and J calls were adopted from that table, with D and trimming inferred from the DNA. For this sample there are 330,000 or so clones; more than 75% appear just once. Roughly 1.9% of the sample goes to the ten largest clones.

CDR1 and CDR2 are read off the germline V gene (reference sequence) as LGHDT and YNNKEL. The CDR3 contains 15 residues, cysteine and phenylalanine counted. Here the CDR3 DNA is all that survives: 45 bases in frame from base 1. V trim: 2 bases; J trim: 8 bases; unmatched bases: 7. The sequence was collected from a man aged 35 to 55 in a cohort exposed to, infected with or recovered from COVID-19 (not recorded which). The rearrangement combines TRBV3-1 (or the pseudogene TRBV3-2) with TRBJ2-1; 9 nucleotides in the junction match TRBD1. The specimen was PBMCs or T cells enriched from blood (not recorded which). The CDR3 region reads CASSQMGTGKDEQFF. The bases read TGTGCCAGCAGCCAAATGGGGACAGGGAAAGATGAGCAGTTCTTC.